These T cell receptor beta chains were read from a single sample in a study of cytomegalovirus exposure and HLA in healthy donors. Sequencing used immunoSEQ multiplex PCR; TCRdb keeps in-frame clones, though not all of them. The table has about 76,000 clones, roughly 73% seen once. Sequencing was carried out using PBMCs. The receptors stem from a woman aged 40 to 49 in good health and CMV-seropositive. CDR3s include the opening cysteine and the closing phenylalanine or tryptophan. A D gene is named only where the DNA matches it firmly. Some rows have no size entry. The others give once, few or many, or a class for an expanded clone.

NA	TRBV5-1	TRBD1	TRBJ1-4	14	TGCGCCAGCAGTTCGGGGACAGAAAATGAAAAACTGTTTTTT	CASSSGTENEKLFF
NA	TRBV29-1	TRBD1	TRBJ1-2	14	TGCAGCGCTCACCGACAGGGAATTAACTATGGCTACACCTTC	CSAHRQGINYGYTF
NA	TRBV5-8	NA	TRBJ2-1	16	TGTGCCAGCAGAGGCGTATTACGAACGGGTTACAATGAGCAGTTCTTC	CASRGVLRTGYNEQFF
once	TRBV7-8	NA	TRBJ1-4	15	TGTGCCAGCAGCTTAGGGGGGGAAACTAATGAAAAACTGTTTTTT	CASSLGGETNEKLFF
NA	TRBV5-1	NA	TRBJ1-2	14	TGCGCCAGCAGCTTGGCTGCAGGAATCTATGGCTACACCTTC	CASSLAAGIYGYTF
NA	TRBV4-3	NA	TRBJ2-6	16	TGCGCCAGCAGCCAAGATGCAGGGGCTGGGGCCAACGTCCTGACTTTC	CASSQDAGAGANVLTF
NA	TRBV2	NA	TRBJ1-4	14	TGTGCCAGCAGGGCACAGTTCAATAATGAAAAACTGTTTTTT	CASRAQFNNEKLFF
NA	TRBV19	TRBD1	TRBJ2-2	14	TGTGCCAGTAGCCGGACAGGGGGCGGCGGGGAGCTGTTTTTT	CASSRTGGGGELFF
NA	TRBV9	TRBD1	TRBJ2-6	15	TGTGCCAGCAGCGGGACAGGGGCTGGGGCCAACGTCCTGACTTTC	CASSGTGAGANVLTF
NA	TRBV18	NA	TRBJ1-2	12	TGTGCCAGCTCAACACCAGCCTATGGCTACACCTTC	CASSTPAYGYTF
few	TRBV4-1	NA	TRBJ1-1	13	TGCGCCAGCAGCCGGAACAGAGACACTGAAGCTTTCTTT	CASSRNRDTEAFF
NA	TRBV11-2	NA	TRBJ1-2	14	TGTGCCAGCAGCCCCAGGGGCTTGGCCTATGGCTACACCTTC	CASSPRGLAYGYTF
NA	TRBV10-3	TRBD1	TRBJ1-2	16	TGTGCCATCAGTGAGTCGGGGACAGGGACCAACTATGGCTACACCTTC	CAISESGTGTNYGYTF
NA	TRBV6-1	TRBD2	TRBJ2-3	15	TGTGCCAGCAGTTGGAGCGGGGTAGCTGTAGATACGCAGTATTTT	CASSWSGVAVDTQYF
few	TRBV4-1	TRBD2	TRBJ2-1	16	TGCGCCAGCAGCCAGAGCGGGAGGGACCCCTACAATGAGCAGTTCTTC	CASSQSGRDPYNEQFF
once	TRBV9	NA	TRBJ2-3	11	TGTGCCAGCAGCGATTATGATACGCAGTATTTT	CASSDYDTQYF
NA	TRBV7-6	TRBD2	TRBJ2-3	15	TGTGCCAGCAGCTTAGCGGGAGGGCCGACAGATACGCAGTATTTT	CASSLAGGPTDTQYF
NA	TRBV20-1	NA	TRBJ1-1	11	TGCAGTGCTAGAGATAGGACTTGGGCTTTCTTT	CSARDRTWAFF
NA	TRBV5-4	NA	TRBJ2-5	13	TGTGCCAGCAGCTTGGACAGGCGCGAGACCCAGTACTTC	CASSLDRRETQYF
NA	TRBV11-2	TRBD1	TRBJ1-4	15	TGTGCCAGCAGCGGATGGACAGGGAAAGGGGAAAAACTGTTTTTT	CASSGWTGKGEKLFF
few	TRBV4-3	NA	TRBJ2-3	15	TGCGCCAGCAGCCAAGAATGGCAGGGGTTAGATACGCAGTATTTT	CASSQEWQGLDTQYF
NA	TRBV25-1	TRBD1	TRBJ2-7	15	TGTGCCAGCAGTGAATCCCGGGACAGGTTCTACGAGCAGTACTTC	CASSESRDRFYEQYF
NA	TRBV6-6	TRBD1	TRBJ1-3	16	TGTGCCAGCAATCCACGGACAGGGAGTGGTGGAAACACCATATATTTT	CASNPRTGSGGNTIYF
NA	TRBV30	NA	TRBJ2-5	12	TGTGCCTGGAGCTGGGGAGAAGAGACCCAGTACTTC	CAWSWGEETQYF
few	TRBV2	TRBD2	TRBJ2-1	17	TGTGCCAGCAGATTCCTTATACTAGCGGGAGTGGTAGATGAGCAGTTCTTC	CASRFLILAGVVDEQFF
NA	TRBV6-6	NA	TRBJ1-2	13	TGTGCCAGCCAAGAGAGGGGGAGGGCTGGCTACACCTTC	CASQERGRAGYTF
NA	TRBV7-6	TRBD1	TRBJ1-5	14	TGTGCCAGCAGCTCCGGACAGGGGTATCAGCCCCAGCATTTT	CASSSGQGYQPQHF
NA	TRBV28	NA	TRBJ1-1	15	TGTGCCAGCAGTCCTGACAGGACCCCGAACACTGAAGCTTTCTTT	CASSPDRTPNTEAFF
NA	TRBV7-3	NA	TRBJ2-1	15	TGTGCCAGCAGCTTATGGGGACTCGAGAAGAATGAGCAGTTCTTC	CASSLWGLEKNEQFF
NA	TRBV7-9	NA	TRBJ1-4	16	TGTGCCAGCAGCCAAATCCTCAGTACAACTAATGAAAAACTGTTTTTT	CASSQILSTTNEKLFF
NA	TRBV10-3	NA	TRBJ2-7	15	TGTGCCATCAGTGAGGGGACTGGATTCCTCTACGAGCAGTACTTC	CAISEGTGFLYEQYF
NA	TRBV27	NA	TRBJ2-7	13	TGTGCCAGCAGTTTAGGGGACTTCTACGAGCAGTACTTC	CASSLGDFYEQYF
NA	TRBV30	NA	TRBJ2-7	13	TGTGCCTGGAGTTTGAGCCCGTCTGGCGAGCAGTACTTC	CAWSLSPSGEQYF
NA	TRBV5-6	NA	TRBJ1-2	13	TGTGCCAGCAGCCAGGAAGGCCTATATGGCTACACCTTC	CASSQEGLYGYTF
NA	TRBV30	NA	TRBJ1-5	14	TGTGCCTGGAGTGACTGGGGCGGGGGTCAGCCCCAGCATTTT	CAWSDWGGGQPQHF
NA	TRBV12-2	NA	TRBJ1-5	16	TGTGCAAGTCCCTCAGGGGGCACGAATAGCAATCAGCCCCAGCATTTT	CASPSGGTNSNQPQHF
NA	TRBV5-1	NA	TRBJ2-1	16	TGCGCCAGCAGCTTGGCCGCGGGGAGCTCCTACAATGAGCAGTTCTTC	CASSLAAGSSYNEQFF
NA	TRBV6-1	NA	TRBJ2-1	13	TGTGCCAGCAGTGAAGAACTACCAATGTGGCAGTTCTTC	CASSEELPMWQFF
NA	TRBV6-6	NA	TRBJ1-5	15	TGTGCCAGCAGTACTTATCAGATCAGGAATCAGCCCCAGCATTTT	CASSTYQIRNQPQHF
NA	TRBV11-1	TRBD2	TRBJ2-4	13	TGTGCCAGCAGCAGGGGAGGGCGGGACATTCAGTACTTC	CASSRGGRDIQYF
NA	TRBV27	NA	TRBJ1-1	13	TGTGCCAGCAGTTTACAGGGGAACACTGAAGCTTTCTTT	CASSLQGNTEAFF
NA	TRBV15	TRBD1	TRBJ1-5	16	TGTGCCACCAGCAGAGCCTCAGGGGGTGACAATCAGCCCCAGCATTTT	CATSRASGGDNQPQHF
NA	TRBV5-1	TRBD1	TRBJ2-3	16	TGCGCCAGCAGCTGGGGCCGGACAGGTAGCACAGATACGCAGTATTTT	CASSWGRTGSTDTQYF
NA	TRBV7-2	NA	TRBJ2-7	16	TGTGCCAGCAGACACAACCAGAACCTGAGGGCTTACGAGCAGTACTTC	CASRHNQNLRAYEQYF